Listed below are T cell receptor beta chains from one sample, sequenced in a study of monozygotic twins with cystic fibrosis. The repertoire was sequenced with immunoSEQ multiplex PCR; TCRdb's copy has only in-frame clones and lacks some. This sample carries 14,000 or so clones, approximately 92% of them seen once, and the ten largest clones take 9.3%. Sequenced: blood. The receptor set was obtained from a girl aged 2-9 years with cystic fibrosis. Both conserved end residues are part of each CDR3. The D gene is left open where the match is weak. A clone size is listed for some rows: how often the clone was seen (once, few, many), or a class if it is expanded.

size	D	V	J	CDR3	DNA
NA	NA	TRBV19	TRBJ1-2	CASSIDRDGSYGYTF	TGTGCCAGTAGTATAGATAGGGACGGAAGCTATGGCTACACCTTC
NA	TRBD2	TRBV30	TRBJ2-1	CAWNPGLAGVLGLELDYNEQFF	TGTGCCTGGAACCCGGGACTAGCGGGAGTACTGGGGTTGGAACTTGATTACAATGAGCAGTTCTTC
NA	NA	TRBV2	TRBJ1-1	CASSEEVNTEAFF	TGTGCCAGCAGTGAAGAGGTGAACACTGAAGCTTTCTTT
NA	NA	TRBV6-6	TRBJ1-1	CASSYNRLDTEAFF	TGTGCCAGCAGTTACAACAGGTTGGACACTGAAGCTTTCTTT
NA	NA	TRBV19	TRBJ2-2	CASSIENPEPWAQNTGELFF	TGTGCCAGTAGTATAGAGAACCCCGAGCCATGGGCGCAGAACACCGGGGAGCTGTTTTTT
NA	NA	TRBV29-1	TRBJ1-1	CSVYVGRRTEAFF	TGCAGCGTTTATGTGGGGCGCAGGACTGAAGCTTTCTTT
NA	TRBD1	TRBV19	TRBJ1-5	CASMGQVFSQPQHF	TGTGCCAGTATGGGACAGGTATTTAGTCAGCCCCAGCATTTT
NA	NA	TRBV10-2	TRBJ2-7	CASSSSSYEQYF	TGCGCCAGCAGTTCTTCTTCCTACGAGCAGTACTTC
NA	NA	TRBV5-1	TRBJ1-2	CASSSPGGREYGYTF	TGCGCCAGCAGCTCCCCTGGGGGGAGGGAGTATGGCTACACCTTC
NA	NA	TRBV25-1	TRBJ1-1	CASSERWATEAFF	TGTGCCAGCAGTGAACGATGGGCCACTGAAGCTTTCTTT
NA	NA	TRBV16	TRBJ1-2	CASSQNRRDYGYTF	TGTGCCAGCAGCCAGAATCGGAGGGACTATGGCTACACCTTC
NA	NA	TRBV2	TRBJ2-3	CASGDTQYF	TGTGCCAGCGGGGATACGCAGTATTTT
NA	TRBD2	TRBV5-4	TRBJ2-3	CASSFGGGRSDTQYF	TGTGCCAGCAGCTTCGGGGGAGGGCGGTCAGATACGCAGTATTTT
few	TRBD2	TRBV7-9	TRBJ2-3	CAAGSLTDTQYF	TGTGCAGCGGGGAGCCTCACAGATACGCAGTATTTT
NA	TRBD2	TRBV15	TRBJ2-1	CASMGLAGKNEQFF	TGTGCCTCAATGGGACTAGCGGGGAAGAATGAGCAGTTCTTC
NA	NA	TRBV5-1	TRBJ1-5	CASSLAELGPNQPQHF	TGCGCCAGCAGCTTGGCCGAACTGGGACCTAATCAGCCCCAGCATTTT
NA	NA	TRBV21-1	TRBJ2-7	CASSKEVEDRDYYEQYF	TGTGCCAGCAGCAAAGAAGTTGAGGACAGGGACTACTACGAGCAGTACTTC
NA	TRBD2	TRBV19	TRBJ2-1	CASSIGAGGRGEQFF	TGTGCCAGTAGTATAGGAGCGGGAGGGCGCGGTGAGCAGTTCTTC
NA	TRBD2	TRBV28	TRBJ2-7	CASSLPSGLHHEQYF	TGTGCCAGCAGTCTACCTAGCGGGCTGCACCACGAGCAGTACTTC
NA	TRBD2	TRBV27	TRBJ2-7	CANASSRTSGIKQYF	TGTGCCAACGCTAGCTCCCGGACTAGCGGGATCAAGCAGTACTTC
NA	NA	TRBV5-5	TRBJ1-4	CASSGAATNEKLFF	TGTGCCAGCAGCGGGGCGGCAACTAATGAAAAACTGTTTTTT
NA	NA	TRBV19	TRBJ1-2	CASSRDDSFGGYTF	TGTGCCAGTAGTCGGGACGATTCCTTTGGCGGCTACACCTTC
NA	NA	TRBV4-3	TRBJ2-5	CASSPWGGIGETQYF	TGCGCCAGCAGCCCCTGGGGCGGGATAGGAGAGACCCAGTACTTC
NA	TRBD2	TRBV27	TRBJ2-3	CASSSTSGRARVGTDTQYF	TGTGCCAGCAGTTCTACTAGCGGGAGGGCCCGGGTCGGCACAGATACGCAGTATTTT
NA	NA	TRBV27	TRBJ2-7	CASSWGSEQYF	TGTGCCAGCAGTTGGGGCTCCGAGCAGTACTTC
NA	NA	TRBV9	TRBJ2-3	CASSVLVYTDTQYF	TGTGCCAGCAGCGTACTAGTCTACACAGATACGCAGTATTTT
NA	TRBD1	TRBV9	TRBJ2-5	CASSGTGVETQYF	TGTGCCAGCAGCGGTACAGGGGTGGAGACCCAGTACTTC